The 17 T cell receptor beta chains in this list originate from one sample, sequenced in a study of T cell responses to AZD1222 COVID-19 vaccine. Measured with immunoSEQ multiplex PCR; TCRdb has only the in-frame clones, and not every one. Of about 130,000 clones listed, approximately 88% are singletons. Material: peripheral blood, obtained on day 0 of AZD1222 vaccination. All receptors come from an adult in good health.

The CDR3 reads CASNRSGRRGYTF. CDR3 nucleotides: TGTGCCAGTAACCGTAGTGGGCGACGGGGCTACACCTTC. This chain joins TRBV19 and TRBJ1-2; D is unclear. The V gene's germline CDR1 is LNHDA and CDR2 SQIVND (reference sequence). The ends were cut back, 7 bases at V and 8 bases at J, with 17 bases in the middle. The CDR3 totals 13 residues.

The CDR3, as DNA: TGTGCCAGCAGCATCACAGGGGGGACGAGCAATCAGCCCCAGCATTTT. Amino acid sequence: CASSITGGTSNQPQHF. This rearrangement joins TRBV27 to TRBJ1-5, with 8 positions matching TRBD1. This CDR3 is built from 16 residues. V lost 6 bases to trimming and J lost 1 base; unmatched junction nucleotides: 8. The germline gives CDR1 MNHEY, CDR2 SMNVEV (reference sequence).

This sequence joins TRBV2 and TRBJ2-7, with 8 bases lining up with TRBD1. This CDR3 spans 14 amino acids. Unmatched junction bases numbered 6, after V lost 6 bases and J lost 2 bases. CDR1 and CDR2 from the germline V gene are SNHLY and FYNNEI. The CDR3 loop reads CASRPLTGAYEQYF. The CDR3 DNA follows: TGTGCCAGCAGGCCCTTGACAGGGGCCTACGAGCAGTACTTC. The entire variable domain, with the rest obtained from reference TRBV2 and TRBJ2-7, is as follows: EPEVTQTPSHQVTQMGQEVILRCVPISNHLYFYWYRQILGQKVEFLVSFYNNEISEKSEIFDDQFSVERPDGSNFTLKIRSTKLEDSAMYFCASRPLTGAYEQYFGPGTRLTVT.

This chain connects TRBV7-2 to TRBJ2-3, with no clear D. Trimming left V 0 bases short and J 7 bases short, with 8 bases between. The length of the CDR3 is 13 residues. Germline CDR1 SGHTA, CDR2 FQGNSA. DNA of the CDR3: TGTGCCAGCAGCTTAGCTCGGCAGTATACGCAGTATTTT. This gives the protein CASSLARQYTQYF.

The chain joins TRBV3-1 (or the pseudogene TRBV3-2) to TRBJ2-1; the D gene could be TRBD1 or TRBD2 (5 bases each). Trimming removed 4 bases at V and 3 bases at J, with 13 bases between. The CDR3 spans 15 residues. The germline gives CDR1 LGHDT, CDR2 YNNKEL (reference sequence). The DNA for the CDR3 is TGTGCCAGCAGCCCGCCCGGGGCCGTCTACAATGAGCAGTTCTTC. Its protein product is CASSPPGAVYNEQFF.

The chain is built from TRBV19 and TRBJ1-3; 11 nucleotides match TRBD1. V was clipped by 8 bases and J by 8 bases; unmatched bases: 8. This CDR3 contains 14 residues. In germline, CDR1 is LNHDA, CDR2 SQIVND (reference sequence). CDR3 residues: CASEPGQGVYTIYF. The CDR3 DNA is TGTGCCAGTGAACCGGGACAGGGGGTATACACCATATATTTT.

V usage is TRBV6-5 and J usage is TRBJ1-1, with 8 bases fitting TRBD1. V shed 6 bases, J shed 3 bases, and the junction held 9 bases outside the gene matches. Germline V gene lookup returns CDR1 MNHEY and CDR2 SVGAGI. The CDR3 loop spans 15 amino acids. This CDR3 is CASRPVTGVDTEAFF. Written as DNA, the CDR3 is TGTGCCAGCAGGCCAGTGACAGGGGTGGACACTGAAGCTTTCTTT.

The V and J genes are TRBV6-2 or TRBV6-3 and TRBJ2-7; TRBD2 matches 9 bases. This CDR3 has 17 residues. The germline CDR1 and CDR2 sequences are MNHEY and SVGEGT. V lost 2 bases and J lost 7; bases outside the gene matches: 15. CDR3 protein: CASSYPPPGLALREQYF. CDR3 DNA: TGTGCCAGCAGTTACCCACCTCCGGGACTAGCCCTCCGGGAGCAGTACTTC.

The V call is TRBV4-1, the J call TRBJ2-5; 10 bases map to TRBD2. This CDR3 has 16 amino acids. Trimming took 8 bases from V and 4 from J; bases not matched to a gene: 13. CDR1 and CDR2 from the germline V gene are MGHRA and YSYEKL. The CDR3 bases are TGCGCCAGCGGGCTAGGAGCGGGAGGGCCGAGAGAGACCCAGTACTTC. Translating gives CASGLGAGGPRETQYF.

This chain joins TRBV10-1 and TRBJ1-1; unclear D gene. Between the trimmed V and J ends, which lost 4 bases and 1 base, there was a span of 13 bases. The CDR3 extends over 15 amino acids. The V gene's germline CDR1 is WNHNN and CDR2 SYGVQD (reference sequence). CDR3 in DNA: TGCGCCAGCAGTGTTTATCGGACCGAGAACACTGAAGCTTTCTTT. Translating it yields CASSVYRTENTEAFF.

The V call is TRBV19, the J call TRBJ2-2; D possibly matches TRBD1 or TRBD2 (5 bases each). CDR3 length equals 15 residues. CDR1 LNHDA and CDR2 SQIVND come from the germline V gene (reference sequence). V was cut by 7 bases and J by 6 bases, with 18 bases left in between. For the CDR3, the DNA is TGTGCCAGTATGGTTAGGGGCGACGGGGCCGGGGAGCTGTTTTTT. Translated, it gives CASMVRGDGAGELFF.

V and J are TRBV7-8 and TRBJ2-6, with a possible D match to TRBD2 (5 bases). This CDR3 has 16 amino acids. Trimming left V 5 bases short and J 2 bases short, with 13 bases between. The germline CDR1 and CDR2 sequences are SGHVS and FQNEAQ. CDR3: CASSRRSLTGANVLTF. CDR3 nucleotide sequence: TGTGCCAGCAGCCGGAGGTCCCTCACTGGGGCCAACGTCCTGACTTTC.

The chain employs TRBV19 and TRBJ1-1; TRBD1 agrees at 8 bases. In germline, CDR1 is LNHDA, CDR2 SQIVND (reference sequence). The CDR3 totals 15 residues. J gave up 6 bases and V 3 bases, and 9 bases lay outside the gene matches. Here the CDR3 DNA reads TGTGCCAGTAGTATCGGACAGGGTGATAACTCTGAAGCTTTCTTT. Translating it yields CASSIGQGDNSEAFF.

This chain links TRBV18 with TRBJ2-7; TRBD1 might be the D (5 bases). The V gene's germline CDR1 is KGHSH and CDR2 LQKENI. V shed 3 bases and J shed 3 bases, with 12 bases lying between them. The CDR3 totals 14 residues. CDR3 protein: CASSPDRLGYEQYF. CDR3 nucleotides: TGTGCCAGCTCACCTGACAGATTAGGCTACGAGCAGTACTTC.

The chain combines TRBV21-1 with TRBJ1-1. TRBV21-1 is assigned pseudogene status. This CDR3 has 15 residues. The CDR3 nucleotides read TGTGCCAGCAGCAATCCTTCCCATCGACCCGAGGAAGCTTTCTTT. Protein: CASSNPSHRPEEAFF.

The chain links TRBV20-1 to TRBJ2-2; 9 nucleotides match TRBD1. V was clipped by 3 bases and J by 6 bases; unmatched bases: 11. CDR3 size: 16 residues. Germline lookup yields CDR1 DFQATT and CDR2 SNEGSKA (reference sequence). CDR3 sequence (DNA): TGCAGTGCTAGTCACAGGGGGCGAGCTGGCCCCGGGGAGCTGTTTTTT. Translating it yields CSASHRGRAGPGELFF.

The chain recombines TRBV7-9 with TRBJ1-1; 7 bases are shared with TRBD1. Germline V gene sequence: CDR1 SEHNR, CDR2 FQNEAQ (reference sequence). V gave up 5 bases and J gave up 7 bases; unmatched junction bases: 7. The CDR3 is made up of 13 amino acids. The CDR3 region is CASSIGQADEAFF. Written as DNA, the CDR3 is TGTGCCAGCAGCATAGGACAGGCGGATGAAGCTTTCTTT. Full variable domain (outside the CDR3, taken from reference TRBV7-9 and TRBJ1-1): DTGVSQNPRHKITKRGQNVTFRCDPISEHNRLYWYRQTLGQGPEFLTYFQNEAQLEKSRLLSDRFSAERPKGSFSTLEIQRTEQGDSAMYLCASSIGQADEAFFGQGTRLTVV.